The TCR beta chain under discussion was sequenced for a study of CD8 T cells in Susac syndrome. Germline values: CDR1 SGHNT, CDR2 YYREEE (reference sequence). The CDR3 covers 15 residues. Trimming took off 2 bases at V and 6 bases at J, with 18 bases between the two ends. CD8+ and CD4+ T cells circulating in blood were sequenced for TCR beta. TEMRA cells were FACS-enriched, with CD8+ and CD4+ T cells isolated negatively. Random-hexamer reverse transcription was applied to roughly 0.45 to 1 ug RNA. An immunoSEQ multiplex PCR generated amplified TCR beta CDR3 products spanning 54 Vbeta and 13 Jbeta. Via MiXCR, TCRdb re-called the immunoSEQ multiplex PCR reads, giving one row per CDR3 protein. The sample holds 95,000 to 150,000 distinct CDR3 sequences, around 94% seen once. This clonotype has only one observation.

The chain combines TRBV5-4 with TRBJ2-7; D possibly corresponds to TRBD2 (7 bases). Sample: CD4+ T cells from PBMCs. The TCR was taken from a human donor in good health. The CDR3 region has the DNA TGTGCCAGCAGCTTTGACAGGACTAGGGACGGCGAGCAGTACTTC. Protein: CASSFDRTRDGEQYF.